Below, 18 T cell receptor beta chains from the same sample are listed, as sequenced in a study of shared clonotypes between healthy human individuals. Clones were sequenced by immunoSEQ multiplex PCR, and TCRdb holds only the in-frame ones, with some missing. This table has more than 850,000 clones, around 78% appearing once. Sequencing was carried out using memory CD4+ T cells from PBMCs. The sample's subset: CD45RA-negative fraction. The receptor set was obtained from a man between 18 and 35 years old in good health. Some clones in this sample may be carry-over from other donors' samples.

This clone has more than one count but fewer than ten. The V and J genes are TRBV10-1 and TRBJ2-7; D ambiguous. CDR1 and CDR2 from the germline V gene are WNHNN and SYGVQD (reference sequence). Trimming stripped 4 bases from V and 6 bases from J, with 16 bases between. This CDR3 spans 14 amino acids. CDR3 protein: CASSVTPLKGEQYF. In nucleotides, the CDR3 is TGCGCCAGCAGTGTAACCCCCCTTAAAGGCGAGCAGTACTTC.

The chain is built from TRBV7-2 and TRBJ1-1, with D perhaps matching TRBD1 (6 bases). The CDR3 has 14 residues. V lost 2 bases and J lost 4, with 11 bases in between. Germline values: CDR1 SGHTA, CDR2 FQGNSA. In nucleotides, the CDR3 is TGTGCCAGCAGCTTATTGCAGGGGAGCACTGAAGCTTTCTTT. Translation: CASSLLQGSTEAFF.

The V gene is TRBV7-9, the J gene TRBJ2-3; D remains ambiguous. The CDR3 has 14 amino acids. V was pared by 5 bases and J by 0 bases, with 9 bases between. Germline loops: CDR1 SEHNR, CDR2 FQNEAQ (reference sequence). The CDR3 DNA sequence: TGTGCCAGCAGCCCACTTTCTAGCACAGATACGCAGTATTTT. It is translated as CASSPLSSTDTQYF.

The chain employs TRBV4-1 and TRBJ2-1, with a possible D match to TRBD2 (5 bases). The germline gives CDR1 MGHRA, CDR2 YSYEKL. V lost 0 bases to trimming and J lost 5 bases, with 14 bases between them. This CDR3 is 16 amino acids long. CDR3 bases: TGCGCCAGCAGCCAAGACGGGGTTGGGGTAAACAATGAGCAGTTCTTC. This sequence encodes CASSQDGVGVNNEQFF.

This clone was seen more than once but under ten times. V gene TRBV6-5 combines with J gene TRBJ1-1; 7 bases fit TRBD1. Looked up from germline, CDR1 is MNHEY and CDR2 is SVGAGI. The CDR3 runs 13 residues. V shed 6 bases, J shed 3 bases, and the junction held 4 bases outside the gene matches. Here the CDR3 DNA reads TGTGCCAGCAGAGGGGGCCCGGACACTGAAGCTTTCTTT. Encoded protein: CASRGGPDTEAFF.

The chain uses TRBV4-1 and TRBJ2-1, with unresolved D. The V and J ends lost 3 bases and 0 bases respectively, with 18 bases between them. The CDR3 is 18 residues long. Germline assignment: CDR1 MGHRA and CDR2 YSYEKL. In DNA form, the CDR3 reads TGCGCCAGCAGCCAGCCGAAAGTAAGTGCTTCCTCCTACAATGAGCAGTTCTTC. Residues: CASSQPKVSASSYNEQFF.

This rearrangement joins TRBV5-1 to TRBJ1-1; no clear D. The CDR3 sequence is 13 residues long. Trimming left V 4 bases short and J 6 bases short, with 13 bases between. CDR1 and CDR2 from the germline V gene are SGHRS and YFSETQ. The CDR3 sequence is CASSLTSTAEAFF. In DNA, the CDR3 is TGCGCCAGCAGCCTGACATCTACCGCTGAAGCTTTCTTT. The full variable domain, in which reference TRBV5-1 and TRBJ1-1 provide the parts outside the CDR3, is KAGVTQTPRYLIKTRGQQVTLSCSPISGHRSVSWYQQTPGQGLQFLFEYFSETQRNKGNFPGRFSGRQFSNSRSEMNVSTLELGDSALYLCASSLTSTAEAFFGQGTRLTVV.

The chain recombines TRBV5-4 with TRBJ2-5; D not certain. The CDR3 loop spans 13 amino acids. Germline V lookup: CDR1 SGHNT, CDR2 YYREEE (reference sequence). V gave up 1 base and J gave up 5 bases, with 9 bases separating them. In DNA, the CDR3 is TGTGCCAGCAGCTTGTCTGGTGGGGAGACCCAGTACTTC. Translating gives CASSLSGGETQYF.

The J gene is TRBJ2-3, the V gene TRBV5-6, with 9 bases fitting TRBD1. The germline V gene encodes CDR1 SGHDT and CDR2 YYEEEE. The ends lost 0 bases at V and 2 bases at J; junction bases unmatched: 10. This CDR3 is 18 amino acids long. The CDR3 DNA follows: TGTGCCAGCAGCTTGGTATTGGGAGGGACAGGGACCACAGATACGCAGTATTTT. It is translated as CASSLVLGGTGTTDTQYF. Using reference TRBV5-6 and TRBJ2-3 for the parts outside the CDR3, the full variable domain is DAGVTQSPTHLIKTRGQQVTLRCSPKSGHDTVSWYQQALGQGPQFIFQYYEEEERQRGNFPDRFSGHQFPNYSSELNVNALLLGDSALYLCASSLVLGGTGTTDTQYFGPGTRLTVL.

CDR3 sequence: CASSLFGRLGEGNEKLFF. DNA of the CDR3: TGTGCCAGCAGTTTATTTGGTCGACTCGGGGAGGGAAATGAAAAACTGTTTTTT. The chain joins TRBV28 to TRBJ1-4; no definite D call. CDR3 length: 18 residues. Per the germline V gene, CDR1 is MDHEN and CDR2 is SYDVKM. V was trimmed by 1 base and J by 5 bases, leaving 20 bases between them.

The CDR3 nucleotides read TGTGCCAGCAGCCAAGGGGGATGGACTGAAGCTTTCTTT. Residues: CASSQGGWTEAFF. The chain carries TRBV28 and TRBJ1-1; perhaps TRBD1 as D (6 bases). The V gene's germline CDR1 is MDHEN and CDR2 SYDVKM. V lost 6 bases, J lost 5 bases, and 13 bases lay in between. This CDR3 has 13 amino acids.

The chain links TRBV30 to TRBJ1-3; D might be TRBD1 (5 bases). Germline V gene sequence: CDR1 GTSNPN, CDR2 SVGIG (reference sequence). CDR3 length: 19 amino acids. Between the trimmed V and J ends, which lost 3 bases and 4 bases, there was a span of 28 bases. CDR3 DNA: TGTGCCTGGAGGCCCACAGGCCACTCACTATCTAGCGGGGGAAACACCATATATTTT. Amino acids: CAWRPTGHSLSSGGNTIYF.

The chain carries TRBV5-4 and TRBJ2-1; the match to TRBD2 covers 7 bases. The V gene end was trimmed by 7 bases and the J gene end by 7 bases; junction bases not matched to a gene: 17. This CDR3 is 16 amino acids long. CDR1 is SGHNT and CDR2 is YYREEE in the germline V gene (reference sequence). As DNA, the CDR3 is TGTGCCAGCTGGGACTCCGGGATCGGGAGGTGGAATGAGCAGTTCTTC. This codes for CASWDSGIGRWNEQFF.

The CDR3 loop reads CASSQGLPGILYNEQFF. The CDR3 coding sequence is TGCGCCAGCAGCCAAGGTTTGCCAGGGATCTTATACAATGAGCAGTTCTTC. This chain joins TRBV4-1 and TRBJ2-1, with TRBD1 as a possible D gene (5 bases). Trimming took 1 base from V and 4 from J, leaving 17 bases between them. The CDR3 sequence is 17 residues long. Germline CDR1 and CDR2: MGHRA and YSYEKL.

This sequence joins TRBV7-3 and TRBJ2-7; D is possibly TRBD2 (6 bases). From germline, CDR1 is SGHTA and CDR2 FQGTGA. This CDR3 has 15 amino acids. V shed 1 base and J shed 2 bases, with 12 bases lying between them. CDR3 sequence (DNA): TGTGCCAGCAGCTTAAGGGGGGAGTCCCCCTACGAGCAGTACTTC. Its protein product is CASSLRGESPYEQYF.

The chain joins TRBV5-6 to TRBJ2-5; 9 bases align to TRBD2. CDR1 is SGHDT and CDR2 is YYEEEE in the germline V gene. The V segment lost 3 bases and the J segment 2 bases; nucleotides outside the gene matches: 2. This CDR3 is built from 14 residues. This chain's CDR3 is CASSWTSVQETQYF. The CDR3 DNA is TGTGCCAGCAGCTGGACTAGCGTACAAGAGACCCAGTACTTC.

V is TRBV7-2 and J is TRBJ1-2; the D gene is possibly TRBD1 (5 bases). The V end lost 5 bases, the J end lost 3 bases, and 10 bases lay between the germline ends. In germline, CDR1 is SGHTA, CDR2 FQGNSA. The CDR3 is 13 amino acids. The CDR3 spells CASSIDSYYGYTF. CDR3 nucleotide sequence: TGTGCCAGCAGCATAGACAGCTACTATGGCTACACCTTC. Drawing the rest from reference TRBV7-2 and TRBJ1-2, the complete variable domain is GAGVSQSPSNKVTEKGKDVELRCDPISGHTALYWYRQSLGQGLEFLIYFQGNSAPDKSGLPSDRFSAERTGGSVSTLTIQRTQQEDSAVYLCASSIDSYYGYTFGSGTRLTVV.

The chain links TRBV9 to TRBJ2-5; a possible D gene is TRBD2 (5 bases). Germline CDR1 SGDLS, CDR2 YYNGEE. This CDR3 is built from 13 residues. The V end lost 4 bases, the J end lost 4 bases, and 11 bases lay between the germline ends. CDR3 bases: TGTGCCAGCAGCTGGACTCCCGGAGAGACCCAGTACTTC. This sequence encodes CASSWTPGETQYF. Looking up the rest from reference TRBV9 and TRBJ2-5 gives the full variable domain: DSGVTQTPKHLITATGQRVTLRCSPRSGDLSVYWYQQSLDQGLQFLIQYYNGEERAKGNILERFSAQQFPDLHSELNLSSLELGDSALYFCASSWTPGETQYFGPGTRLLVL.